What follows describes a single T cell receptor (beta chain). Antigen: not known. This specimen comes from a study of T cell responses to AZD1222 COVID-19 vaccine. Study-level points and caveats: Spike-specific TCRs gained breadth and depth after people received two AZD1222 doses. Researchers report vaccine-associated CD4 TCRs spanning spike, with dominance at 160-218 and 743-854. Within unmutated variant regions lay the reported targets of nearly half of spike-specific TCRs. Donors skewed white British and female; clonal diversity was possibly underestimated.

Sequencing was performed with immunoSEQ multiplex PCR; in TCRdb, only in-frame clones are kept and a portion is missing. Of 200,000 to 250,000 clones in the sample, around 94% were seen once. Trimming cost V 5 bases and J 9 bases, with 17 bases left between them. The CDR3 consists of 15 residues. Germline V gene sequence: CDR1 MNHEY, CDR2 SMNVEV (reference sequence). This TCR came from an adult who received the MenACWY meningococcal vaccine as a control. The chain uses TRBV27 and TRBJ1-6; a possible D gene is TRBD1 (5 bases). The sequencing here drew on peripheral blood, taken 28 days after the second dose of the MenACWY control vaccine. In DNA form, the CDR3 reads TGTGCCAGCAGTCAGACCGGGGCCCGGGGTTCACCCCTCCACTTT. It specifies CASSQTGARGSPLHF.